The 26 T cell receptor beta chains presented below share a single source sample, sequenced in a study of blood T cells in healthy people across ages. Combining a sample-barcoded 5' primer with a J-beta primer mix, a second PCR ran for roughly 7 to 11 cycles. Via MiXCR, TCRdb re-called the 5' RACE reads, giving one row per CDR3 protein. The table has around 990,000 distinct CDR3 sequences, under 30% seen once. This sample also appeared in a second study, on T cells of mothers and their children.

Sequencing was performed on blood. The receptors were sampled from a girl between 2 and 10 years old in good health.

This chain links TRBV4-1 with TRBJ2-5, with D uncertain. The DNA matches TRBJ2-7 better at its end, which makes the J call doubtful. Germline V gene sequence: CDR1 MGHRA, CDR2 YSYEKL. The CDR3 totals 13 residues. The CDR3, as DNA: TGCGCCAGCAGCCAAGACTCTTGGGGCGAGCAGTACTTC. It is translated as CASSQDSWGEQYF.

The CDR3 loop is CASAYHGVEQFF. The CDR3 DNA is TGCGCCAGCGCGTACCACGGGGTTGAGCAGTTCTTC. The V call is TRBV5-1, the J call TRBJ2-1; D possibly corresponds to TRBD2 (5 bases). The length of the CDR3 is 12 residues. The V end lost 7 bases, the J end lost 9 bases, and 14 bases lay between the germline ends. In germline, CDR1 is SGHRS, CDR2 YFSETQ.

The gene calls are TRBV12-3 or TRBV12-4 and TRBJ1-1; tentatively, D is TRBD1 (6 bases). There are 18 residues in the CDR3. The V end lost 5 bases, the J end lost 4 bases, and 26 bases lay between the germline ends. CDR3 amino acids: CASSLYARGLLRGTEAFF. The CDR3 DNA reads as TGTGCCAGCAGTCTTTACGCCAGGGGCCTTCTCCGGGGCACTGAAGCTTTCTTT.

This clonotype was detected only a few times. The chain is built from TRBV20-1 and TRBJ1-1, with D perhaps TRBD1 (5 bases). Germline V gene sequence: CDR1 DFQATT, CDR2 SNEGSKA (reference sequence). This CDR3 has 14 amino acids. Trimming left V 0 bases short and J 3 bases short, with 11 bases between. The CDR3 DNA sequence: TGCAGTGCTAGAGAAAAGGGGCCTGACACTGAAGCTTTCTTT. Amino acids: CSAREKGPDTEAFF.

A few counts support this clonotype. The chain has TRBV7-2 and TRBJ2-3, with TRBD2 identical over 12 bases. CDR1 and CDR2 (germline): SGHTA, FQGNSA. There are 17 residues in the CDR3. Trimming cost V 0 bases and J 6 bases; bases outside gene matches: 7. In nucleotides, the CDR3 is TGTGCCAGCAGCTTAGCATCTAGCGGGGGGGCAATGGATACGCAGTATTTT. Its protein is CASSLASSGGAMDTQYF. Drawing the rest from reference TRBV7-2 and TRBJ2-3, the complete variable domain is GAGVSQSPSNKVTEKGKDVELRCDPISGHTALYWYRQSLGQGLEFLIYFQGNSAPDKSGLPSDRFSAERTGGSVSTLTIQRTQQEDSAVYLCASSLASSGGAMDTQYFGPGTRLTVL.

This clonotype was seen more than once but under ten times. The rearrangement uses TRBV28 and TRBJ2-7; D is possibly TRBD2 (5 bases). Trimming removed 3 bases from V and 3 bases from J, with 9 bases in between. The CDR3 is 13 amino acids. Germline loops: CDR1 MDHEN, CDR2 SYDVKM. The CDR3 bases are TGTGCCAGCAGTTTTCTACTAGACTACGAGCAGTACTTC. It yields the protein CASSFLLDYEQYF. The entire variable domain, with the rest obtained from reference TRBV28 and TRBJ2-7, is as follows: DVKVTQSSRYLVKRTGEKVFLECVQDMDHENMFWYRQDPGLGLRLIYFSYDVKMKEKGDIPEGYSVSREKKERFSLILESASTNQTSMYLCASSFLLDYEQYFGPGTRLTVT.

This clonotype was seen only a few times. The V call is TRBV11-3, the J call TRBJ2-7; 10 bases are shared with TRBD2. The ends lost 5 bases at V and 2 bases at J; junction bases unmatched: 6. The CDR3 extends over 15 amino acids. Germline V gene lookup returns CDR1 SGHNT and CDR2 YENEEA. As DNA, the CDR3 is TGTGCCAGCAGCGCAAGACTAGCGGGTGCCTACGAGCAGTACTTC. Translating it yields CASSARLAGAYEQYF.

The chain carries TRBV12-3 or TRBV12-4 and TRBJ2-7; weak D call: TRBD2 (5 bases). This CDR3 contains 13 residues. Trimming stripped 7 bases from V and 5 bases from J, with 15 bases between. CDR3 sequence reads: CASTLTSTDEQYF. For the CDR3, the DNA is TGTGCCAGCACCCTAACTAGTACCGACGAGCAGTACTTC.

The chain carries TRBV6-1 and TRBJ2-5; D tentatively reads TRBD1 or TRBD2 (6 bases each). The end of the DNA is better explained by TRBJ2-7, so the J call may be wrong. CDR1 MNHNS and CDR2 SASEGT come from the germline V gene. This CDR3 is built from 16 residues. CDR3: CASSLSAGGGFYEQYF. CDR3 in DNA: TGTGCCAGCAGTTTATCCGCCGGGGGCGGGTTCTACGAGCAGTACTTC.

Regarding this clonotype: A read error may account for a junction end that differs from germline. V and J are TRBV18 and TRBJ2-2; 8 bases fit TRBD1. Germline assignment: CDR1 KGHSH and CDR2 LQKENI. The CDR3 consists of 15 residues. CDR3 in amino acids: CASSPGTGGAGKLFF. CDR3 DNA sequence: TGTGCCAGCTCACCAGGGACAGGCGGCGCCGGGAAGCTGTTTTTT.

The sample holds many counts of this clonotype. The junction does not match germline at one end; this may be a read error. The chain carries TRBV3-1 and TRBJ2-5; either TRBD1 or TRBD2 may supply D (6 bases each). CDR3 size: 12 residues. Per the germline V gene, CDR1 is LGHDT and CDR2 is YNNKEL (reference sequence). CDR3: CASSQGGETQYF. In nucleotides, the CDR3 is TGCGCCAGCAGCCAAGGGGGGGAGACCCAGTACTTC.

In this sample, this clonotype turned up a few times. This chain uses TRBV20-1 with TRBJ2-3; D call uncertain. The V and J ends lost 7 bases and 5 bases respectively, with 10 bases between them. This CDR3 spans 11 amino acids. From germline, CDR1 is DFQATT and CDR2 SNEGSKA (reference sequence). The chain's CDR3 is CSDGDGDTQYF. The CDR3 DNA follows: TGCAGTGATGGCGATGGAGATACGCAGTATTTT.

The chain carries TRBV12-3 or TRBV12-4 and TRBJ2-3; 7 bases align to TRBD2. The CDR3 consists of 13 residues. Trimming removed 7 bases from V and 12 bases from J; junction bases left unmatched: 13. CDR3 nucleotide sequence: TGTGCCAGCACCCCAGCGGGACTTTTCCCCCAGTATTTT. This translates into CASTPAGLFPQYF.

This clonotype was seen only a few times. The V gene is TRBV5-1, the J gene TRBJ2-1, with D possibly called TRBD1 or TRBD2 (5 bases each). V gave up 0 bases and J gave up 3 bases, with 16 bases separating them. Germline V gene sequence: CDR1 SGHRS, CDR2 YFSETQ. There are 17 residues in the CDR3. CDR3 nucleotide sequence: TGCGCCAGCAGCTTGGCGGCCAGTGGGACGTTCTACAATGAGCAGTTCTTC. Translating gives CASSLAASGTFYNEQFF.

CDR3 loop: CASILGQFSGNTIYF. The CDR3 DNA sequence: TGTGCCAGCATTCTCGGACAGTTCTCTGGAAACACCATATATTTT. The chain joins TRBV6-5 to TRBJ1-3, with D perhaps matching TRBD1 (6 bases). Trimming took 7 bases from V and 0 from J, leaving 13 bases between them. The CDR3 loop spans 15 amino acids. The V gene's germline CDR1 is MNHEY and CDR2 SVGAGI.

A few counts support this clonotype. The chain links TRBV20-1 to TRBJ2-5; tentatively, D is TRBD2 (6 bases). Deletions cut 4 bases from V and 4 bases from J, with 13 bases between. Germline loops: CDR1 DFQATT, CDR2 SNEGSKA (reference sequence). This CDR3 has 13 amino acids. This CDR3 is CSAIGTLLETQYF. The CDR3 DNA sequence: TGCAGTGCTATTGGGACTTTGCTAGAGACCCAGTACTTC.

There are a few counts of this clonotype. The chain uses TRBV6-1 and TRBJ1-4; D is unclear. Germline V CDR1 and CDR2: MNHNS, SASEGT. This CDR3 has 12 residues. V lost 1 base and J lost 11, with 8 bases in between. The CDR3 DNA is TGTGCCAGCAGTGAAGATTCGCGGAAACTGTTTTTT. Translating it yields CASSEDSRKLFF.

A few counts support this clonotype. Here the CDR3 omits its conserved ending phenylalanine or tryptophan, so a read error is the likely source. CDR3 coding DNA: TGTGCCAGTAGTATCTCGCCTGGACTGAACACTGAAGCTTTCCTT. This encodes CASSISPGLNTEAFL. The chain recombines TRBV19 with TRBJ1-1; D is unclear. V was cut by 3 bases and J by 0 bases, with 11 bases left in between. Germline assignment: CDR1 LNHDA and CDR2 SQIVND (reference sequence). The CDR3 consists of 15 residues.

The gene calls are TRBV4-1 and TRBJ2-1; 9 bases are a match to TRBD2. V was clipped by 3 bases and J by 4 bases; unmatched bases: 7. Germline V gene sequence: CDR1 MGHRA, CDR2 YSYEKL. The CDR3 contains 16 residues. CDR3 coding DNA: TGCGCCAGCAGCCAGGGAGTAGCGGGAGAATACAATGAGCAGTTCTTC. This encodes CASSQGVAGEYNEQFF.

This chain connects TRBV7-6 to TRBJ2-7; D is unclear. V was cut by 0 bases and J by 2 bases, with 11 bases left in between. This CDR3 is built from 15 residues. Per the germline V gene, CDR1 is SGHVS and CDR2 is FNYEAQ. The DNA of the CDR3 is TGTGCCAGCAGCTTAGCCGACTCCTTGACCTACGAGCAGTACTTC. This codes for CASSLADSLTYEQYF.

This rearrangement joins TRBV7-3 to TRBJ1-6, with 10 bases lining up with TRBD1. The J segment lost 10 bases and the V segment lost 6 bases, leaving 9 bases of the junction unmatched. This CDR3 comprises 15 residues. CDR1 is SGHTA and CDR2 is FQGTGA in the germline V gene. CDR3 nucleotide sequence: TGTGCCAGCAGTACCTCCGGGACAGGGGCCTCACCCCTCCACTTT. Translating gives CASSTSGTGASPLHF.

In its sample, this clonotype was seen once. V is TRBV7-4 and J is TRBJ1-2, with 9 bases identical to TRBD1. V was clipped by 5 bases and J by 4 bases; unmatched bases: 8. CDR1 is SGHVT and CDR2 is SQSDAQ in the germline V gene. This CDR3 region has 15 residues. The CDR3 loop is CASSKPGTGLYGYTF. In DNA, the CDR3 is TGTGCCAGCAGCAAACCCGGGACAGGGCTCTATGGCTACACCTTC.

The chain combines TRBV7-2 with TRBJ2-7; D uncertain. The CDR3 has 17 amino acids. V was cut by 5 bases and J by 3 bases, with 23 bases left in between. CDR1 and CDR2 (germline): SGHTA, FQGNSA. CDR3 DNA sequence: TGTGCCAGCAGCGTCACTGGATCCCACGAACTATACTACGAGCAGTACTTC. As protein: CASSVTGSHELYYEQYF.

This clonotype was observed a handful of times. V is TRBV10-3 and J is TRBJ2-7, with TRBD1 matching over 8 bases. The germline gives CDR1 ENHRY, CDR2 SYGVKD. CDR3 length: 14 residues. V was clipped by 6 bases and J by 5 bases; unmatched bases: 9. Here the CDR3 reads CAIRARQGMDEQYF. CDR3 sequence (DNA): TGTGCCATCAGAGCACGACAGGGGATGGACGAGCAGTACTTC.

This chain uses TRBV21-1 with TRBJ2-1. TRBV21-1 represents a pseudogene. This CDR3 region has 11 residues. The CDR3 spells CASSQDPWKYF. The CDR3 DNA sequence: TGTGCCAGCAGTCAAGACCCTTGGAAGTACTTC.

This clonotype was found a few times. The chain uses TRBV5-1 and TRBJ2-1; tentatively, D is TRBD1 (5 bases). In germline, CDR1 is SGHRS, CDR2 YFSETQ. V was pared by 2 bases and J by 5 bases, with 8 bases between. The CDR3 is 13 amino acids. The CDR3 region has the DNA TGCGCCAGCAGCTTCGACAGAGACAATGAGCAGTTCTTC. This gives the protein CASSFDRDNEQFF.